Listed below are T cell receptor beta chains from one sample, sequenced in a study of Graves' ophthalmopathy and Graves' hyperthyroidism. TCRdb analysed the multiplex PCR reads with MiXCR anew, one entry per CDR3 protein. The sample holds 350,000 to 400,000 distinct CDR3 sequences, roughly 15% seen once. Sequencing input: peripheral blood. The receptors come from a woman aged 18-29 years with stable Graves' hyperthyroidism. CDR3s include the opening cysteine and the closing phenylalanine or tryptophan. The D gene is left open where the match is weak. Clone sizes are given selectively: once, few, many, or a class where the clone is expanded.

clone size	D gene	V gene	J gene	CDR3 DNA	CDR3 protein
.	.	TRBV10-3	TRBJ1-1	TGTGCCGCCCGAGGGGGAGACGTCGCTGAAGCTTTCTTT	CAARGGDVAEAFF
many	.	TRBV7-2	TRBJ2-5	TGTGCCAGCAGCATCAGCGGACATCAAGAGACCCAGTACTTC	CASSISGHQETQYF
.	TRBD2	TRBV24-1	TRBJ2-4	TGTGCCACCAGTGACTCCGGGAGGGCAGACAACATTCAGTACTTC	CATSDSGRADNIQYF
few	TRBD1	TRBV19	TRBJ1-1	TGTGCCAGTAGTATCCCCCGGGACAGGGCGATGAACACTGAAGCTTTCTTT	CASSIPRDRAMNTEAFF
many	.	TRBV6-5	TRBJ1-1	TGTGCCAGCAGTTACGACTTAAACACTGAAGCTTTCTTT	CASSYDLNTEAFF
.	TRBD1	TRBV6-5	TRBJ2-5	TGTGCCAGCAGCTACGACAGGGGGGTGGAGACCCAGTACTTC	CASSYDRGVETQYF
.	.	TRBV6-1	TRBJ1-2	TGTGCCAGCAGGTGGGGGAGATCGCCTTGGGGCTACACCTTC	CASRWGRSPWGYTF
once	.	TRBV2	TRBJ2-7	TGTGCCAGCAGTAGGGAGGCCCCAAGGTACGAGCAGTACTTC	CASSREAPRYEQYF
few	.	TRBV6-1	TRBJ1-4	TGTGCCAGCAGCGCCATGGCAGGAGAAAAACTGTTTTTT	CASSAMAGEKLFF
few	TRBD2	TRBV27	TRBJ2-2	TGTGCCAGCAGACAAAGCGGGGGGGCCACCGGGGAGCTGTTTTTT	CASRQSGGATGELFF
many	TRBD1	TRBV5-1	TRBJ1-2	TGCGCCAGCCGCCAGTCCGGGACAGGGGGCGTAAGTGGCTATGGCTACACCTTC	CASRQSGTGGVSGYGYTF
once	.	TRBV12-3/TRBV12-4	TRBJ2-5	TGTGCCAGCAGTGAAGCAGCCTCCGGGGAGACCCAGTACTTC	CASSEAASGETQYF
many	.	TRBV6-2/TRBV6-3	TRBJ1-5	TGTGCCAGCGGTACTTGGAATCAGCCCCAGCATTTT	CASGTWNQPQHF
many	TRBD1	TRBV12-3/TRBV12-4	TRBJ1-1	TGTGCCAGCAGTTTTCGGGACAGCCTGGGGAACACTGAAGCTTTCTTT	CASSFRDSLGNTEAFF
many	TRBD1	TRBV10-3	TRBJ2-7	TGTGCCATCAGGGAGGGGACAGGGGAATACGAGCAGTACTTC	CAIREGTGEYEQYF
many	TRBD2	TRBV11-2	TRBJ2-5	TGTGCCAGCAGTGGCGGGACTAGGAGGGAGACCCAGTACTTC	CASSGGTRRETQYF
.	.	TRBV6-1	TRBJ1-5	TGTGCCAGCAGTGAACGTGGTCCTCAACCCAATCAGCCCCAGCATTTT	CASSERGPQPNQPQHF
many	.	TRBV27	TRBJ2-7	TGTGCCAGCAGTTCACAATTGTCCTACGAGCAGTACTTC	CASSSQLSYEQYF
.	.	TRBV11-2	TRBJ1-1	TGTGCCAGCAGCACGAGCGGTATCCAGGGCGAAGCTTTCTTT	CASSTSGIQGEAFF
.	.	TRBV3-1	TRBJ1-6	TGTGCCAGCAGCCAAGTGGGGGCCGGGCCGGGGAATTCACCCCTCCACTTT	CASSQVGAGPGNSPLHF
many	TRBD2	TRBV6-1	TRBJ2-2	TGTGCCACGACTAGCGGGGGGACCGGGGAGCTGTTTTTT	CATTSGGTGELFF
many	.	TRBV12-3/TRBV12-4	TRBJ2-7	TGTGCCAGCAGCACCAGAGGGTGGAGGCCCTACGAGCAGTACTTC	CASSTRGWRPYEQYF
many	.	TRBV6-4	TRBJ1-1	TGTGCCAGCAGTGCAGGGGCAAACACTGAAGCTTTCTTT	CASSAGANTEAFF
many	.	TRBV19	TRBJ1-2	TGTGCCAGTAGGCGTAATGGCTACACCTTC	CASRRNGYTF
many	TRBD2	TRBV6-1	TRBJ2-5	TGTGCCAGCAGTAAACTAGCGGGGGTCCTTTCCTTGTACCAAGAGACCCAGTACTTC	CASSKLAGVLSLYQETQYF
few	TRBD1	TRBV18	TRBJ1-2	TGTGCCAGCTCACCGAATTCCGGGACAGCTCCTTATGGCTACACCTTC	CASSPNSGTAPYGYTF
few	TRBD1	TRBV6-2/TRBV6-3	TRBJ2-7	TGTGCCAGCAGTTGGGGACAGACGTCCTACGAGCAGTACTTC	CASSWGQTSYEQYF
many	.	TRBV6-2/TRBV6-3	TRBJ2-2	TGTGCCAGCAGTTACTCTGGGGCTCTAAGGGCCGGGGAGCTGTTTTTT	CASSYSGALRAGELFF
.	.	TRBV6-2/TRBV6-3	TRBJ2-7	TGTGCCAGCAGTCTGGAGCAGTACGAGCAGTACTTC	CASSLEQYEQYF
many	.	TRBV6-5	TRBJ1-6	TGTGCCAGCAGTTTAGGCAGGGGAAATTCACCCCTCCACTTT	CASSLGRGNSPLHF
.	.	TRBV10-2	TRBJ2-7	TGCGCCAGCAGTGAGTCGGGGGGGACAGCCTACGAGCAGTACTTC	CASSESGGTAYEQYF
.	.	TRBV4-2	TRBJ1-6	TGTGCCAGCACCGTTGGGGAGTATAATTCACCCCTCCACTTT	CASTVGEYNSPLHF
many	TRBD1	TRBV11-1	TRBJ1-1	TGTGCCAGCAGCCCCAAGGGGACAGAATCGAACACTGAAGCTTTCTTT	CASSPKGTESNTEAFF
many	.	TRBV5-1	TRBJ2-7	TGTGCCAGCTCACCAGACGCATCCTACGAGCAGTACTTC	CASSPDASYEQYF
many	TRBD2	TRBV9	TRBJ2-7	TGTGCCAGCAGCGCAGCGGGGGGGCTCTACGAGCAGTACTTC	CASSAAGGLYEQYF
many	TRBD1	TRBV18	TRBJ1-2	TGCGCCAGCAGTCCCGGGACAGGGTTGTATGGCTACACCTTC	CASSPGTGLYGYTF
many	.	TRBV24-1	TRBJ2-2	TGTGCCACCAGTGATCGACGTGGGGGTCCTAACACCGGGGAGCTGTTTTTT	CATSDRRGGPNTGELFF
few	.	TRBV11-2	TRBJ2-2	TGTGCCAGCGGAGTGGGTGCGAACACCGGGGAGCTGTTTTTT	CASGVGANTGELFF
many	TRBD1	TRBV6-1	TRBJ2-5	TGTGCCAGCCAAGACAGGGCAGGAAAAGAGACCCAGTACTTC	CASQDRAGKETQYF
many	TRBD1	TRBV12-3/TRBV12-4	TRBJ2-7	TGTGCCAGCAGCGACATGCCGGGACAGAGCTACGAGCAGTACTTC	CASSDMPGQSYEQYF
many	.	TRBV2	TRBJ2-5	TGTGCCAGCAGTGAAGCGCGTCATGTAAGGGTGCAAGAGACCCAGTACTTC	CASSEARHVRVQETQYF
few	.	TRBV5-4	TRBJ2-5	TGTGCCAGCAGCTTGGCACTCACGGAAGAGACCCAGTACTTC	CASSLALTEETQYF
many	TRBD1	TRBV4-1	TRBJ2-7	TGCGCCAGCAGCGGTGACAGGGCCGAGCAGTACTTC	CASSGDRAEQYF
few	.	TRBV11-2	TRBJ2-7	TGTGCCAGCAGCTTACCCACCGTATGGTACGAGCAGTACTTC	CASSLPTVWYEQYF
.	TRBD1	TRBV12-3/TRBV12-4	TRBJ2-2	TGTGCCAGCAGCATAGACAGGGAGAACACCGGGGAGCTGTTTTTT	CASSIDRENTGELFF
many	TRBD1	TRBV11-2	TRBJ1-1	TGTGCCAGCAGCGGATACAGGGGTGGAGCTGAAGCTTTCTTT	CASSGYRGGAEAFF
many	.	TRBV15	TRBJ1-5	TGTGCCACCAGCAGCAAGGCAGGGAGGGAGCCCCAGCATTTT	CATSSKAGREPQHF
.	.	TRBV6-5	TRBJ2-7	TGTGCCAGCAGTTTTAGGAGAGAGGGTGGAGGGTACGAGCAGTACTTC	CASSFRREGGGYEQYF
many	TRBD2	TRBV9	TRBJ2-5	TGTGCCAGCAGCGTAGGTGGACTAGCGGAGACCCAGTACTTC	CASSVGGLAETQYF
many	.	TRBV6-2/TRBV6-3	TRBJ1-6	TGTGCCAGCAGGACAACCAGGGATCCCAGCTCCTATAATTCACCCCTCCACTTT	CASRTTRDPSSYNSPLHF
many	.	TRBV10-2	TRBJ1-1	TGCGCCACCCGTAACAGGGAATCGAACACTGAAGCTTTCTTT	CATRNRESNTEAFF
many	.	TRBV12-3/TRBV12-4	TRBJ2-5	TGTGCCAGCAGTTTTGGCGGAAACCAAGAGACCCAGTACTTC	CASSFGGNQETQYF
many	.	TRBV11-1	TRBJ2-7	TGTGCCAGCAGCTGGGGAAGCGAGGGACGGACCACCTACGAGCAGTACTTC	CASSWGSEGRTTYEQYF
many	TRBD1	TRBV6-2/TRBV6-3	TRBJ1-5	TGTGCCAGCATTCCCCAGGGGGGGGCAATAGGGCAGCCCCAGCATTTT	CASIPQGGAIGQPQHF
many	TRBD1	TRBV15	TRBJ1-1	TGTGCCACCAGCAGCCATCGGACAGGATGGAACACTGAAGCTTTCTTT	CATSSHRTGWNTEAFF